The clone carrying this T cell receptor beta chain was seen more than once but under ten times. The entry originates in a study of cytomegalovirus exposure and HLA in healthy donors. Germline V gene lookup returns CDR1 SEHNR and CDR2 FQNEAQ (reference sequence). J gave up 3 bases and V 5 bases, and 9 bases lay outside the gene matches. The CDR3 loop spans 15 amino acids. Healthy bone marrow donors supplied every sample. PCR primers comprised 60 Vbeta and 13 Jbeta primers. Profiled with immunoSEQ multiplex PCR; TCRdb holds only in-frame clones, not every one. Of approximately 170,000 clones in the sample, about 85% were seen once.

The origin of this receptor is a boy between 2 and 10 years old in good health and CMV-seronegative. The chain joins TRBV7-9 to TRBJ2-7; 8 nucleotides line up with TRBD2. Sequencing was carried out using PBMCs. CDR3 nucleotide sequence: TGTGCCAGCAGCGCCGTCACTAGCGGAGACTACGAGCAGTACTTC. This encodes CASSAVTSGDYEQYF. Based on the CDR3 plus reference TRBV7-9 and TRBJ2-7, the full variable domain is DTGVSQNPRHKITKRGQNVTFRCDPISEHNRLYWYRQTLGQGPEFLTYFQNEAQLEKSRLLSDRFSAERPKGSFSTLEIQRTEQGDSAMYLCASSAVTSGDYEQYFGPGTRLTVT.